This T cell receptor beta chain is drawn from a study of T cells after yellow fever vaccination. This clonotype was seen at least ten times. Template switching with 5'RACE generated the TCR cDNA and added a universal primer site and UMIs. Via MiXCR, TCRdb re-called the 5' RACE reads, giving one row per CDR3 protein. Here the sample spans a few hundred thousand distinct CDR3 sequences, around a sixth being singletons. This sequence was found in a man younger than 35 who received the YFV17D yellow fever vaccine. The specimen was PBMCs, collected before the yellow fever booster vaccination.

The DNA for the CDR3 is TGTGCCTGGGGGGACCTTTACGAGCAGTACTTC. Its protein product is CAWGDLYEQYF. This chain connects TRBV30 to TRBJ2-7; tentatively, D is TRBD1 or TRBD2 (5 bases each). V gave up 5 bases and J gave up 4 bases, with 9 bases separating them. Germline CDR1 GTSNPN, CDR2 SVGIG (reference sequence). The CDR3 length is 11 residues.